This T cell receptor beta chain was sequenced during a study of T cells in Graves' hyperthyroidism and ophthalmopathy. Study-wide context: Prior to any treatment, at the point of initial diagnosis, peripheral blood was collected. Study-wide findings and caveats: Within blood appeared most thyroid clonotypes that had expanded above 0.001.

This CDR3 is built from 14 residues. Trimming took 9 bases from V and 5 from J, leaving 17 bases between them. The germline CDR1 and CDR2 sequences are SNHLY and FYNNEI. Among ophthalmopathy patients, the Clinical Activity Score reached at least 3, the NOSPECS grade reached at least 4, and duration remained under 3 months. This clonotype was detected ten times or more. Antigen unknown. RNA transcripts gave rise to amplified TCR beta CDR3 regions. TCR CDR3 regions were first amplified by RT-PCR with HTBI primers. TCRdb processed the multiplex PCR reads anew with MiXCR; each CDR3 protein has one entry. The table shows around 600,000 distinct CDR3 sequences, with approximately 15% occurring only once.

The chain couples TRBV2 to TRBJ2-1, with D hard to call. This TCR derives from a woman aged 40 to 50 with Graves' ophthalmopathy. The sequencing sample was made of blood. The CDR3 DNA sequence: TGTGCCAGTGTAAATTGGGTCGCCAACAATGAGCAGTTCTTC. It yields the protein CASVNWVANNEQFF.